This T cell receptor beta chain originates from a study of CD8 T cell repertoires and HIV-1 epitope variants. Study in general: T cells were stimulated with Twenty-five Gag and Nef peptides separately.

There are 18 residues in the CDR3. In germline, CDR1 is LNHNV, CDR2 YYDKDF (reference sequence). The V and J ends lost 0 bases and 2 bases respectively, with 19 bases between them. This clone was observed a single time. Method: immunoSEQ multiplex PCR; TCRdb's copy keeps in-frame clones and lacks some. In the table there are 90,000 or so clones, approximately 70% of which are singletons. The source is a male donor with HIV. The chain combines TRBV15 with TRBJ2-5; D not certain. Source material: uncultured baseline CD8+ T cells from peripheral blood mononuclear cells (PBMCs). The CDR3 spells CATSRDFSERVGQETQYF. CDR3 DNA sequence: TGTGCCACCAGCAGAGATTTCTCCGAAAGGGTCGGTCAAGAGACCCAGTACTTC.